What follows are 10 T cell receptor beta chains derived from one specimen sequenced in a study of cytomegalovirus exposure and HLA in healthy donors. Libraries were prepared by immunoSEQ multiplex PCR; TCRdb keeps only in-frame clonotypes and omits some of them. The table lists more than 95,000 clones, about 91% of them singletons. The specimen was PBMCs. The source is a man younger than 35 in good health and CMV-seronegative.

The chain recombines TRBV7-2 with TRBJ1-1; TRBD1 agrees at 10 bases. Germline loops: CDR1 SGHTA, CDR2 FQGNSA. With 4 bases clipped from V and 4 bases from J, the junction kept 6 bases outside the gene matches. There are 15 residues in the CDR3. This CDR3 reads CASSSGTGVTTEAFF. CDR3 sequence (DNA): TGTGCCAGCAGCTCTGGGACAGGGGTGACCACTGAAGCTTTCTTT.

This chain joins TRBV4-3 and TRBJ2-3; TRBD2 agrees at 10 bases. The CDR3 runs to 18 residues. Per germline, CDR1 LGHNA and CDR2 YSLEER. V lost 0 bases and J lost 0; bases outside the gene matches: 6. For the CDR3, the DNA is TGCGCCAGCAGCCAAGACCTAGCGGGGGCCTCTAGCACAGATACGCAGTATTTT. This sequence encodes CASSQDLAGASSTDTQYF.

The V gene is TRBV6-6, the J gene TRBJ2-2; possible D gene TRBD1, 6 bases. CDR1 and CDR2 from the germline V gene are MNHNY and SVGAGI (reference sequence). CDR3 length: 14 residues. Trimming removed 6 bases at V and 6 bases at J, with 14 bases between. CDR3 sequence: CASSRTGYPGELFF. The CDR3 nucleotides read TGTGCCAGCAGCCGTACAGGGTACCCCGGGGAGCTGTTTTTT.

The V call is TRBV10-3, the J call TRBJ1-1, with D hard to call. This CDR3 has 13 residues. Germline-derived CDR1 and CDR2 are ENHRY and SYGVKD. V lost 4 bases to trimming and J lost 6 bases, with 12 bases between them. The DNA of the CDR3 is TGTGCCATCAGTGCGGGAGGTGTTGCTGAAGCTTTCTTT. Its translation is CAISAGGVAEAFF.

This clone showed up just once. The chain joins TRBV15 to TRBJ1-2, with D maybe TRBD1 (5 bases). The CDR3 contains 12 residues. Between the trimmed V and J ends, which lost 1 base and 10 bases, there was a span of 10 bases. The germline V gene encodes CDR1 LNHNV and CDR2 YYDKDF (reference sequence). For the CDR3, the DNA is TGTGCCACCAGCAGAGCTGGCAGGGACTACACCTTC. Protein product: CATSRAGRDYTF.

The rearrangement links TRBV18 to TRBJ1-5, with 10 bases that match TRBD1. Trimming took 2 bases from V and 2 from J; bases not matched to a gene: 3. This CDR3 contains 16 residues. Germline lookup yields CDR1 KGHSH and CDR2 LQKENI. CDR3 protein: CASSPIGTGGNQPQHF. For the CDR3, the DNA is TGTGCCAGCTCACCAATCGGGACAGGGGGCAATCAGCCCCAGCATTTT. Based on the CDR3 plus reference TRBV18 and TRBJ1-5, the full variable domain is NAGVMQNPRHLVRRRGQEARLRCSPMKGHSHVYWYRQLPEEGLKFMVYLQKENIIDESGMPKERFSAEFPKEGPSILRIQQVVRGDSAAYFCASSPIGTGGNQPQHFGDGTRLSIL.

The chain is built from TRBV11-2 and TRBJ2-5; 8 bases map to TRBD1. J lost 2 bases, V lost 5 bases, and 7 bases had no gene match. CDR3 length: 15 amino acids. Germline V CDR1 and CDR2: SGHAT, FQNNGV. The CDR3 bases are TGTGCCAGCAGCCCGGGACAGGCGCGGCAAGAGACCCAGTACTTC. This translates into CASSPGQARQETQYF.

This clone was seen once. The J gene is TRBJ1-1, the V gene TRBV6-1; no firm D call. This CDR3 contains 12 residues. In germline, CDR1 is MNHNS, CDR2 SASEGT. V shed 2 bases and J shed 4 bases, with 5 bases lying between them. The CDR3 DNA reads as TGTGCCAGCAGTGAAAGCCCCACTGAAGCTTTCTTT. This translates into CASSESPTEAFF.

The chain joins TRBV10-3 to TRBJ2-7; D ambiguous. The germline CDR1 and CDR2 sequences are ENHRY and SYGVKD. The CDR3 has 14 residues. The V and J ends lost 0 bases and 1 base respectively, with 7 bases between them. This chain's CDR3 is CAISESLRSYEQYF. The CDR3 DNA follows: TGTGCCATCAGTGAGTCGCTCAGGTCCTACGAGCAGTACTTC.

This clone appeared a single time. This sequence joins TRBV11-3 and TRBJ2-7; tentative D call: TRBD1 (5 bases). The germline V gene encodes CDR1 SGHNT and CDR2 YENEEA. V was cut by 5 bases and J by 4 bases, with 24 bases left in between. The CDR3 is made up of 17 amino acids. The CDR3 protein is CASSPWGAGLMGYEQYF. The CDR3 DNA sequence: TGTGCCAGCAGCCCGTGGGGTGCAGGGCTGATGGGGTACGAGCAGTACTTC. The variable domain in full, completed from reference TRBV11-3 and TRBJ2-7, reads EAGVVQSPRYKIIEKKQPVAFWCNPISGHNTLYWYLQNLGQGPELLIRYENEEAVDDSQLPKDRFSAERLKGVDSTLKIQPAELGDSAVYLCASSPWGAGLMGYEQYFGPGTRLTVT.